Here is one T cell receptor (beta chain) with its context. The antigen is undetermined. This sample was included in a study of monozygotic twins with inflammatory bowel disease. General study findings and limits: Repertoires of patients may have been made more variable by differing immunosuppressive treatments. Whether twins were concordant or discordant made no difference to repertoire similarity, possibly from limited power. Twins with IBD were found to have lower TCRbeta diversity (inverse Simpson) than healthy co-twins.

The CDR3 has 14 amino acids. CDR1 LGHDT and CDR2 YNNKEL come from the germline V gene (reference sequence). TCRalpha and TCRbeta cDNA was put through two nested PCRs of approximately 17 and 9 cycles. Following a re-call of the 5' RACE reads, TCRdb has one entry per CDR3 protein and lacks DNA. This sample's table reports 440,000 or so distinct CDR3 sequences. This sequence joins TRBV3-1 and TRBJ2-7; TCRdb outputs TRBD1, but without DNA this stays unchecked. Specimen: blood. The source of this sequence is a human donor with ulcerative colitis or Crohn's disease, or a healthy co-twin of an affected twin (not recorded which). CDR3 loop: CASKASDRGYEQYF.